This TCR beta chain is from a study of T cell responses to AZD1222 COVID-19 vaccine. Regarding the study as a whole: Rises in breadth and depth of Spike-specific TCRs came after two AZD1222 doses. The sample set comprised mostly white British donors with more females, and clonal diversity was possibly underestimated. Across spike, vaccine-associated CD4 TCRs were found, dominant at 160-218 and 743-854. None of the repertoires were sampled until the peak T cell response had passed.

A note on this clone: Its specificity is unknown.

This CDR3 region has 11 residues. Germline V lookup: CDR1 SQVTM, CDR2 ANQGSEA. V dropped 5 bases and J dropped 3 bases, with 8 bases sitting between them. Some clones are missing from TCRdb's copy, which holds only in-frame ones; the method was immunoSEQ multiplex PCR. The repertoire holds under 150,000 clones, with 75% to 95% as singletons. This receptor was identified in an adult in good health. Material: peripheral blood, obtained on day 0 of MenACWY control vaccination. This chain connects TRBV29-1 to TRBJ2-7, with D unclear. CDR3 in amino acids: CSVYTNYEQYF. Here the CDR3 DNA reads TGCAGCGTTTACACTAACTACGAGCAGTACTTC.